Listed below are T cell receptor beta chains from one sample, sequenced in a study of T-cell memory formation after mild COVID-19. TCRdb redid the calling of the 5' RACE reads with MiXCR, one entry per CDR3 protein. In the table there are around 220,000 distinct CDR3 sequences, about 15% of which are singletons. The source material was PBMCs or a T cell subset sorted from them (not recorded which). The receptors come from a man aged 18 to 30 who had mild COVID-19 (a few samples of this study predate the infection). Cell type and time point are not known. Both conserved end residues are part of each CDR3. The order of the fields is D gene, clone size, V gene, J gene, CDR3 DNA, CDR3 protein. The D gene is left open where the match is weak. Rows give clone size only sometimes, using once, few, many, or a class for an expanded clone.

d_gene: -; abundance: -; v_gene: TRBV9; j_gene: TRBJ2-1; CDR3nt: TGTGCCAGCAGCGTAGATTCAGAACATGAGCAGTTCTTC; CDR3aa: CASSVDSEHEQFF
d_gene: -; abundance: few; v_gene: TRBV18; j_gene: TRBJ2-3; CDR3nt: TGTGCCAGCTCACCTCAGGATACGCAGTATTTT; CDR3aa: CASSPQDTQYF
d_gene: -; abundance: few; v_gene: TRBV7-9; j_gene: TRBJ1-5; CDR3nt: TGTGCCAGCAGCGGTTTTCGGGGGGCCAATCAGCCCCAGCATTTT; CDR3aa: CASSGFRGANQPQHF
d_gene: -; abundance: -; v_gene: TRBV7-2; j_gene: TRBJ1-2; CDR3nt: TGTGCCAGCAGCTCCAGGGATCCTAACTATGGCTACACCTTC; CDR3aa: CASSSRDPNYGYTF
d_gene: -; abundance: many; v_gene: TRBV10-3; j_gene: TRBJ2-3; CDR3nt: TGTGCCATCAGTGATAACAGAGGAAGTACTTTGCTTGGTGACGTGAGCACAGATACGCAGTATTTT; CDR3aa: CAISDNRGSTLLGDVSTDTQYF
d_gene: -; abundance: -; v_gene: TRBV12-3/TRBV12-4; j_gene: TRBJ2-3; CDR3nt: TGTGCCAGCAGTCTCCAGGAAAATACGCAGTATTTT; CDR3aa: CASSLQENTQYF
d_gene: -; abundance: few; v_gene: TRBV7-9; j_gene: TRBJ2-2; CDR3nt: TGTGCCAGCAGCTCCAATGCTTTACCTGGGACGACTTCTAGAACCGGGGAGCTGTTTTTT; CDR3aa: CASSSNALPGTTSRTGELFF
d_gene: -; abundance: -; v_gene: TRBV6-6; j_gene: TRBJ1-2; CDR3nt: TGTGCCAGCAGCCCAGTTCAGGACGGCAACTATGGCTACACCTTC; CDR3aa: CASSPVQDGNYGYTF
d_gene: -; abundance: few; v_gene: TRBV20-1; j_gene: TRBJ2-7; CDR3nt: TGCAGTGCTGCCCTCCCCTCTCTTGGGTCGTACGAGCAGTACTTC; CDR3aa: CSAALPSLGSYEQYF
d_gene: -; abundance: few; v_gene: TRBV7-3; j_gene: TRBJ1-2; CDR3nt: TGTGCCAGCAGCTTAACAGGGGATGGTGGCTACACCTTC; CDR3aa: CASSLTGDGGYTF
d_gene: -; abundance: -; v_gene: TRBV7-3; j_gene: TRBJ2-3; CDR3nt: TGTGCCAGCAGCTTAGTGGCGGGGGCAACAGATACGCAGTATTTT; CDR3aa: CASSLVAGATDTQYF
d_gene: -; abundance: -; v_gene: TRBV12-3/TRBV12-4; j_gene: TRBJ1-4; CDR3nt: TGTGCCAGCAGGGTGAGGCCTGATAATGAAAAACTGTTTTTT; CDR3aa: CASRVRPDNEKLFF
d_gene: TRBD1; abundance: -; v_gene: TRBV5-1; j_gene: TRBJ2-5; CDR3nt: TGCGCCAGCAGCTACGGGACAGGGAAAGAGACCCAGTACTTC; CDR3aa: CASSYGTGKETQYF
d_gene: TRBD2; abundance: -; v_gene: TRBV7-2; j_gene: TRBJ2-2; CDR3nt: TGTGCCAGCAGCTTAAGCGGGACGAACACCGGGGAGCTGTTTTTT; CDR3aa: CASSLSGTNTGELFF
d_gene: -; abundance: -; v_gene: TRBV7-2; j_gene: TRBJ1-1; CDR3nt: TGTGCCAGCAGCTTTGGAGGGGCTGGGACTGAAGCTTTCTTT; CDR3aa: CASSFGGAGTEAFF
d_gene: TRBD1; abundance: many; v_gene: TRBV7-9; j_gene: TRBJ2-5; CDR3nt: TGTGCCAGCAGCCAAGGGACAGTAGAGACCCAGTACTTC; CDR3aa: CASSQGTVETQYF
d_gene: TRBD2; abundance: few; v_gene: TRBV20-1; j_gene: TRBJ2-3; CDR3nt: TGCAGTGCTAGACTAGCGGGGGGGCAAGATACGCAGTATTTT; CDR3aa: CSARLAGGQDTQYF
d_gene: -; abundance: -; v_gene: TRBV7-9; j_gene: TRBJ1-6; CDR3nt: TGTGCCAGCAGCTTATCAGGCGGAAGAAATTCACCCCTCCACTTT; CDR3aa: CASSLSGGRNSPLHF
d_gene: -; abundance: few; v_gene: TRBV7-9; j_gene: TRBJ1-6; CDR3nt: TGTGCCAGCAGCTTATGGACAGAAAATTCACCCCTCCACTTT; CDR3aa: CASSLWTENSPLHF
d_gene: -; abundance: -; v_gene: TRBV7-9; j_gene: TRBJ1-5; CDR3nt: TGTGCCAGCAGCCCCGCGGGGGCCGATCAGCCCCAGCATTTT; CDR3aa: CASSPAGADQPQHF
d_gene: -; abundance: -; v_gene: TRBV7-3; j_gene: TRBJ1-5; CDR3nt: TGTGCCAGCAGCCCTAGGGCAGGGCGTAGCAATCAGCCCCAGCATTTT; CDR3aa: CASSPRAGRSNQPQHF
d_gene: TRBD2; abundance: -; v_gene: TRBV7-2; j_gene: TRBJ2-3; CDR3nt: TGTGCCTGCATTCTCGGGGGGGGCCTAGATACGCAGTATTTT; CDR3aa: CACILGGGLDTQYF
d_gene: -; abundance: many; v_gene: TRBV5-1; j_gene: TRBJ2-3; CDR3nt: TGCGCCAGCAGCTCCGAAGCCGTGGATACGCAGTATTTT; CDR3aa: CASSSEAVDTQYF
d_gene: TRBD2; abundance: few; v_gene: TRBV5-1; j_gene: TRBJ2-1; CDR3nt: TGCGCCAGCAGCCTGCGGACTAGCGGGGGGGTAAATGAGCAGTTCTTC; CDR3aa: CASSLRTSGGVNEQFF
d_gene: TRBD1; abundance: -; v_gene: TRBV7-2; j_gene: TRBJ2-6; CDR3nt: TGTGCCAGCAGCTTATACGTTGTGGGGACAGGGGGCTCTGGGGCCAACGTCCTGACTTTC; CDR3aa: CASSLYVVGTGGSGANVLTF
d_gene: TRBD2; abundance: -; v_gene: TRBV2; j_gene: TRBJ2-5; CDR3nt: TGTGCCAGCAAGACTAGCGGAGAGACCCAGTACTTC; CDR3aa: CASKTSGETQYF
d_gene: TRBD1; abundance: few; v_gene: TRBV29-1; j_gene: TRBJ1-2; CDR3nt: TGCAGCGGGGACAGCCACTACACCTTC; CDR3aa: CSGDSHYTF
d_gene: -; abundance: -; v_gene: TRBV5-6; j_gene: TRBJ1-2; CDR3nt: TGTGCCAGCAGCACCGACCCGCTTCTAGGCTATGGCTACACCTTC; CDR3aa: CASSTDPLLGYGYTF
d_gene: -; abundance: few; v_gene: TRBV7-2; j_gene: TRBJ2-3; CDR3nt: TGTGCCAGCAGCTTATCGACGGATAGCACAGATACGCAGTATTTT; CDR3aa: CASSLSTDSTDTQYF
d_gene: -; abundance: -; v_gene: TRBV4-1; j_gene: TRBJ2-3; CDR3nt: TGCGCCAGCAGCTCTTACGGTCGAAGCCGGACAGATACGCAGTATTTT; CDR3aa: CASSSYGRSRTDTQYF
d_gene: -; abundance: many; v_gene: TRBV4-3; j_gene: TRBJ2-7; CDR3nt: TGCGCCAGCAGCCAAGGTCGCAGCGTCAAAAGTTACGAGCAGTACTTC; CDR3aa: CASSQGRSVKSYEQYF
d_gene: -; abundance: -; v_gene: TRBV10-3; j_gene: TRBJ1-6; CDR3nt: TGTGCCATCACCCCAGGGAATAATTCACCCCTCCACTTT; CDR3aa: CAITPGNNSPLHF
d_gene: TRBD2; abundance: -; v_gene: TRBV6-2/TRBV6-3; j_gene: TRBJ2-1; CDR3nt: TGTGCCAGCAGTCCGGATCCGGGACTAGCGGGGGGGCCCCAGTTCTTC; CDR3aa: CASSPDPGLAGGPQFF
d_gene: TRBD1; abundance: many; v_gene: TRBV7-9; j_gene: TRBJ2-3; CDR3nt: TGTGCCAGCACCATGACAGGGGCAGATACGCAGTATTTT; CDR3aa: CASTMTGADTQYF
d_gene: -; abundance: -; v_gene: TRBV7-2; j_gene: TRBJ2-5; CDR3nt: TGTGCCAGCAGCTCGGGCCTAATGCAAGAGACCCAGTACTTC; CDR3aa: CASSSGLMQETQYF
d_gene: TRBD1; abundance: -; v_gene: TRBV9; j_gene: TRBJ2-3; CDR3nt: TGTGCCAGCAGCCCCCGGACAGGCACGCAGTATTTT; CDR3aa: CASSPRTGTQYF
d_gene: TRBD2; abundance: few; v_gene: TRBV18; j_gene: TRBJ2-1; CDR3nt: TGTGCCAGCTCAAAAGGCGGGGGGGGAAATGAGCAGTTCTTC; CDR3aa: CASSKGGGGNEQFF
d_gene: TRBD2; abundance: -; v_gene: TRBV5-5; j_gene: TRBJ2-7; CDR3nt: TGTGCCAGCAGTTTTATTGGGGGGGAGTACGAGCAGTACTTC; CDR3aa: CASSFIGGEYEQYF
d_gene: TRBD2; abundance: -; v_gene: TRBV9; j_gene: TRBJ2-3; CDR3nt: TGTGCCAGCAGCGCGCTAGCGGGGTCAGATACGCAGTATTTT; CDR3aa: CASSALAGSDTQYF
d_gene: -; abundance: -; v_gene: TRBV4-1; j_gene: TRBJ1-5; CDR3nt: TGCGCCAGCAGCCAAGGCGTAAAGACTAGCAATCAGCCCCAGCATTTT; CDR3aa: CASSQGVKTSNQPQHF
d_gene: TRBD1; abundance: -; v_gene: TRBV5-1; j_gene: TRBJ1-3; CDR3nt: TGCGCCAGCAGCCAGGGACAGGGCAACTCTGGAAACACCATATATTTT; CDR3aa: CASSQGQGNSGNTIYF
d_gene: TRBD2; abundance: few; v_gene: TRBV6-2/TRBV6-3; j_gene: TRBJ2-1; CDR3nt: TGTGCCAGCAGTTACTCTGCGGGGGGGCGACGTGAGCAGTTCTTC; CDR3aa: CASSYSAGGRREQFF
d_gene: -; abundance: many; v_gene: TRBV24-1; j_gene: TRBJ2-1; CDR3nt: TGTGCCACCAGTGATTCCGGACTTTTCGCCAATGAGCAGTTCTTC; CDR3aa: CATSDSGLFANEQFF
d_gene: TRBD1; abundance: many; v_gene: TRBV5-1; j_gene: TRBJ1-1; CDR3nt: TGCGCCAGCAGCTTGGGGGACAGGGGGTCAGCTTTCTTT; CDR3aa: CASSLGDRGSAFF